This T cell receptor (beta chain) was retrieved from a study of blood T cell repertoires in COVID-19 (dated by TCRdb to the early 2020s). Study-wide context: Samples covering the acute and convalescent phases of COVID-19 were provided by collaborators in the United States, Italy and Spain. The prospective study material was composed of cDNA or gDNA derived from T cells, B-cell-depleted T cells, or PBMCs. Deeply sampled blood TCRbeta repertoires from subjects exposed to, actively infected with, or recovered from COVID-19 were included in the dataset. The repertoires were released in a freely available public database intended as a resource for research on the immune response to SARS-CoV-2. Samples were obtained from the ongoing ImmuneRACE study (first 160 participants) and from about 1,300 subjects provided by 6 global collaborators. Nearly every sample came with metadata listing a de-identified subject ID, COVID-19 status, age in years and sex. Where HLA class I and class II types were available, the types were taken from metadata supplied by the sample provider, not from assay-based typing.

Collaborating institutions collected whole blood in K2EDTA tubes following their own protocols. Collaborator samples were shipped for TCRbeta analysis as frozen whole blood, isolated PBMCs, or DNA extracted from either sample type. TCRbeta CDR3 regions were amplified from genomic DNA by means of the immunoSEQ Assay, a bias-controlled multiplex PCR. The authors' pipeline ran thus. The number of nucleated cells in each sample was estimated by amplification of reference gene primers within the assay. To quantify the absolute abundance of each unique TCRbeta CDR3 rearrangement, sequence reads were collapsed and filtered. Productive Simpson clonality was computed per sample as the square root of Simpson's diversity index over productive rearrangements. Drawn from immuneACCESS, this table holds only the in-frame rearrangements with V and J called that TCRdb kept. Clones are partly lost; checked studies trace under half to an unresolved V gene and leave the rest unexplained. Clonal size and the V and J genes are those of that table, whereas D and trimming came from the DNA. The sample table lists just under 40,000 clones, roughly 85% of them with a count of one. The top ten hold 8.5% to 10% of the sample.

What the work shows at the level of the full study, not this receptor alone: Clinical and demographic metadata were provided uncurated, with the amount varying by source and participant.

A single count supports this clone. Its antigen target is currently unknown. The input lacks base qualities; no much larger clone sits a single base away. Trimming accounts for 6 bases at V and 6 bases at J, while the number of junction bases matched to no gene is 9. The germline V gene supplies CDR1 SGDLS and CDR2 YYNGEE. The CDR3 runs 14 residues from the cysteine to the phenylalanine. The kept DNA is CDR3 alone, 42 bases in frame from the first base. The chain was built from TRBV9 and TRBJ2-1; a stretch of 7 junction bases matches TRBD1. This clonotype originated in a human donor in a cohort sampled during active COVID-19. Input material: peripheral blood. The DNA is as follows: TGTGCCAGCAACAATGACAGGGTGGCCAATGAGCAGTTCTTC. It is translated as CASNNDRVANEQFF.